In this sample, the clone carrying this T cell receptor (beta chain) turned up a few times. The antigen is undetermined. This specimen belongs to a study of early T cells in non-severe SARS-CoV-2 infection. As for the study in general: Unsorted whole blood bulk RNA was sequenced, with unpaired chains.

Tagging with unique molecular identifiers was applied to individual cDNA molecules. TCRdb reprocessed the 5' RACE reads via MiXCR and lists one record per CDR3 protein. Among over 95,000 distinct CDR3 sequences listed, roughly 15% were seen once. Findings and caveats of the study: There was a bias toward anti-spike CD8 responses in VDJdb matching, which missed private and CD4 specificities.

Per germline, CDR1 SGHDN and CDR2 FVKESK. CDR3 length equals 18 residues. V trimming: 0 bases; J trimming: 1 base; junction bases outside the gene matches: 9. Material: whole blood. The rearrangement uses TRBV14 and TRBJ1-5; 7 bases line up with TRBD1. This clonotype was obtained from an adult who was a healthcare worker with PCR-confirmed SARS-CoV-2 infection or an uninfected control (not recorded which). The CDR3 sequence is CASSQDPWDSHSNQPQHF. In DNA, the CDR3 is TGTGCCAGCAGCCAAGATCCGTGGGACAGTCACAGCAATCAGCCCCAGCATTTT.